This entry is about one T cell receptor beta chain. Original processing methods: Estimation of nucleated cell counts relied on the amplification of reference gene primers. TCRdb's copy holds only in-frame clones and misses some; the assay was immunoSEQ multiplex PCR. The V and J calls and the clone size are those of that table, but D and trimming were determined from the DNA. The sample gives under 450,000 clones, 89% of which show up once; around 1.5% is in the top ten. The CDR3 is 13 residues long. V was shortened by 0 bases and J by 4 bases, with 9 bases between the two germline ends. Germline CDR1 is GTSNPN and CDR2 is SVGIG (reference sequence). The data stem from a study of blood T cell repertoires in COVID-19.

The V gene is TRBV30, the J gene TRBJ1-2; no definite D call. This TCR was recovered from a woman between 35 and 50 years old with COVID-19, enrolled during active disease. The source material was peripheral blood. The DNA of the CDR3 is TGTGCCTGGAGTGTCCCCCAGGCCTATGGCTACACCTTC. Encoded protein: CAWSVPQAYGYTF.